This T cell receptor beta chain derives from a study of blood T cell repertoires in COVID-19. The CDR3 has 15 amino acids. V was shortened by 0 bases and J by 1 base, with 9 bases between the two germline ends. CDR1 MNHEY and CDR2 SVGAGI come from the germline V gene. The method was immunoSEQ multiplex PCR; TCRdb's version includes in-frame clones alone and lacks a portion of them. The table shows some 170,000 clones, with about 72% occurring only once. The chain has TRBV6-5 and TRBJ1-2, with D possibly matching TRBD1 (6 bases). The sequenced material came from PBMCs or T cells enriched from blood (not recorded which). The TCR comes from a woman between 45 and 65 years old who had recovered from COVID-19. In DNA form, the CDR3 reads TGTGCCAGCAGTTACTCACAGGGTTTTAACTATGGCTACACCTTC. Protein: CASSYSQGFNYGYTF.